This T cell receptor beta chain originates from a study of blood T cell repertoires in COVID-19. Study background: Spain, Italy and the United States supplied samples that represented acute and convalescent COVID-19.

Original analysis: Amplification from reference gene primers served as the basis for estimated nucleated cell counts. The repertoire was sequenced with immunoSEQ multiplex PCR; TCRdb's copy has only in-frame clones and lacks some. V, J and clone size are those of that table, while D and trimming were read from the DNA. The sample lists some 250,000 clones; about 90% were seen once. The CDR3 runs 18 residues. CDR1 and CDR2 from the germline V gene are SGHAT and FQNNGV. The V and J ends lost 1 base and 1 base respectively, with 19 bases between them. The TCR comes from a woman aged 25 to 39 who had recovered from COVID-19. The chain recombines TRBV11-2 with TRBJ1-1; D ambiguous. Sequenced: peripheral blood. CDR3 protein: CASSLVGGSIDGNTEAFF. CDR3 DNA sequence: TGTGCCAGCAGCTTAGTCGGCGGGTCCATAGATGGGAACACTGAAGCTTTCTTT. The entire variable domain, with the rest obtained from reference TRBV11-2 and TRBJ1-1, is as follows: EAGVAQSPRYKIIEKRQSVAFWCNPISGHATLYWYQQILGQGPKLLIQFQNNGVVDDSQLPKDRFSAERLKGVDSTLKIQPAKLEDSAVYLCASSLVGGSIDGNTEAFFGQGTRLTVV.